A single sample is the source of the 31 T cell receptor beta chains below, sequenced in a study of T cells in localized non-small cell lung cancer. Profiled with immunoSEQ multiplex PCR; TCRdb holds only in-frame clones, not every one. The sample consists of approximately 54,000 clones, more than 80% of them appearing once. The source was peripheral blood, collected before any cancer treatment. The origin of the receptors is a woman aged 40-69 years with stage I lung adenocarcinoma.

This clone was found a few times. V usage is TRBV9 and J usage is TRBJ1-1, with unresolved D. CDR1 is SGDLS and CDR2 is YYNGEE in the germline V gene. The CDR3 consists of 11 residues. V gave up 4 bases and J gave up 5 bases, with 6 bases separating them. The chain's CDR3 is CASSPRTEAFF. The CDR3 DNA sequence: TGTGCCAGCAGCCCTCGAACTGAAGCTTTCTTT. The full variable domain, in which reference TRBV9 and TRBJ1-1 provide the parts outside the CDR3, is DSGVTQTPKHLITATGQRVTLRCSPRSGDLSVYWYQQSLDQGLQFLIQYYNGEERAKGNILERFSAQQFPDLHSELNLSSLELGDSALYFCASSPRTEAFFGQGTRLTVV.

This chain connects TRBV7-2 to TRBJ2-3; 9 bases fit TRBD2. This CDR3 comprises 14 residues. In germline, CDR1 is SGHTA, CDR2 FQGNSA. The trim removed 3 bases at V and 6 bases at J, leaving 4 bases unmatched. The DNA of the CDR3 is TGTGCCAGCAGCTTTAGCGGGGGCCAGGATACGCAGTATTTT. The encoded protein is CASSFSGGQDTQYF. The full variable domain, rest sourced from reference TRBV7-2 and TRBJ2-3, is GAGVSQSPSNKVTEKGKDVELRCDPISGHTALYWYRQSLGQGLEFLIYFQGNSAPDKSGLPSDRFSAERTGGSVSTLTIQRTQQEDSAVYLCASSFSGGQDTQYFGPGTRLTVL.

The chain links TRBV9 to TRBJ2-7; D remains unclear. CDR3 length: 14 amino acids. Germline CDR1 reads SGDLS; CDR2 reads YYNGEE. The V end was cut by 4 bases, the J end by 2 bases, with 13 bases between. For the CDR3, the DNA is TGTGCCAGCAGCTCCCGCCCGGCGACCTACGAGCAGTACTTC. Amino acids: CASSSRPATYEQYF.

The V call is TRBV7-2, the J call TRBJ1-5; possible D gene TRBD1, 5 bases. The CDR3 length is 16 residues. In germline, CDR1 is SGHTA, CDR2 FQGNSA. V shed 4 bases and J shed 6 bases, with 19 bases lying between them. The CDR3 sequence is CASSSVGAGGSQPQHF. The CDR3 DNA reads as TGTGCCAGCAGCTCAGTAGGGGCGGGCGGCAGTCAGCCCCAGCATTTT.

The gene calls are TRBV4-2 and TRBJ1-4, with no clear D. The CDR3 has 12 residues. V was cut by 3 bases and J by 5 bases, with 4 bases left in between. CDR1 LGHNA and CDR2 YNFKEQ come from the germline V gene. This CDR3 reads CASSQANEKLFF. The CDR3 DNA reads TGTGCCAGCAGCCAGGCCAATGAAAAACTGTTTTTT.

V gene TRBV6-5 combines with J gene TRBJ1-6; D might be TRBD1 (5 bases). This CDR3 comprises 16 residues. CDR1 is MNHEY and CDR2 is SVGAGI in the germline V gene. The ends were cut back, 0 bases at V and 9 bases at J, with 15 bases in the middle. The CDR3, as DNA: TGTGCCAGCAGTTACTCCAAAGACAGCGTGGGTTCACCCCTCCACTTT. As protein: CASSYSKDSVGSPLHF.

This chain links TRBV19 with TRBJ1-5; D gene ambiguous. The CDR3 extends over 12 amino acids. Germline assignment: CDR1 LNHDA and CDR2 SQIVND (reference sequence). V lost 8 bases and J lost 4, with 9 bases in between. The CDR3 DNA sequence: TGTGCCAGTCATACCCTAAATCAGCCCCAGCATTTT. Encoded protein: CASHTLNQPQHF.

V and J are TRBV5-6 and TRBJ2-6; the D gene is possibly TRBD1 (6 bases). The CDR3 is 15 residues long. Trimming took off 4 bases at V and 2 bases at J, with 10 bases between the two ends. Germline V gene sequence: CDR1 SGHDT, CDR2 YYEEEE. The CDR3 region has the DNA TGTGCCAGCAGCAGACAGGACCCTGGGGCCAACGTCCTGACTTTC. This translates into CASSRQDPGANVLTF.

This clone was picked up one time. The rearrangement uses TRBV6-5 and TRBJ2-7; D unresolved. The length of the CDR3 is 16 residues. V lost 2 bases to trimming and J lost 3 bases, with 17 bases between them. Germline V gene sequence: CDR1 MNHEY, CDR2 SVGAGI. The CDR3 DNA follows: TGTGCCAGCAGTTACCAGCACGGGCAGAGCCTCTACGAGCAGTACTTC. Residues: CASSYQHGQSLYEQYF.

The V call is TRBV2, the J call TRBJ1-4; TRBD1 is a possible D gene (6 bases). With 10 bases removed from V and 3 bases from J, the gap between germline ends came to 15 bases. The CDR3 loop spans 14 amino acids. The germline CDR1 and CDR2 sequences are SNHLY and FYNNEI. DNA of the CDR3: TGTGCCACCAACAGGGATCGGTCTAATGAAAAACTGTTTTTT. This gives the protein CATNRDRSNEKLFF.

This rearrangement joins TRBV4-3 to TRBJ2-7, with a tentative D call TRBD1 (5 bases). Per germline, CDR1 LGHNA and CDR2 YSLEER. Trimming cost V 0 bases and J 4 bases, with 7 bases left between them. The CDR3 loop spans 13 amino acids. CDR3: CASSQEPGYEQYF. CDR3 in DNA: TGCGCCAGCAGCCAAGAACCAGGGTACGAGCAGTACTTC.

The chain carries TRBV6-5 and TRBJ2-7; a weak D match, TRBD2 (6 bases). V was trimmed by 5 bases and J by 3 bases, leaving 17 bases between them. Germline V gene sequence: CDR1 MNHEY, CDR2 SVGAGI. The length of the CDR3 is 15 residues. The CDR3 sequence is CASSLSEDGSYEQYF. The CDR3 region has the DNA TGTGCCAGCAGTCTATCGGAGGACGGGAGCTACGAGCAGTACTTC.

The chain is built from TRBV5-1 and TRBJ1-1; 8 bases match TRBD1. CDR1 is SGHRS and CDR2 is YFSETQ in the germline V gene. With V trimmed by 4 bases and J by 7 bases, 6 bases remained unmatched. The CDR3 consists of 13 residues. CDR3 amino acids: CASSLGQGGEAFF. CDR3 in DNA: TGCGCCAGCAGCCTCGGACAGGGAGGTGAAGCTTTCTTT.

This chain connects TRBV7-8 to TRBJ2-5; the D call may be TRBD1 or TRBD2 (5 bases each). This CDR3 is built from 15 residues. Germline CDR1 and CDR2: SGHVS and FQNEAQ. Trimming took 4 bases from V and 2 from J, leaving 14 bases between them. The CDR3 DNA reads TGTGCCAGCAGCTCCGCGATGTGGGGGCAAGAGACCCAGTACTTC. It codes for CASSSAMWGQETQYF.

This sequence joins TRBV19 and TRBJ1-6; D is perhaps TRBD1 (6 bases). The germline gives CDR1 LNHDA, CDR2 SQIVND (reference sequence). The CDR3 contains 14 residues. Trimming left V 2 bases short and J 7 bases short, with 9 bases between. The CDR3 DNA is TGTGCCAGTAGTATAATTGACAGGAATTCACCCCTCCACTTT. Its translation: CASSIIDRNSPLHF.

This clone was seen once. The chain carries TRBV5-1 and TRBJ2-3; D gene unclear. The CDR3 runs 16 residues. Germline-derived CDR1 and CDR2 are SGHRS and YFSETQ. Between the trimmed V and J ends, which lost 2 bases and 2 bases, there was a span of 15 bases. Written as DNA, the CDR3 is TGCGCCAGCAGCTTCACGGCTCCTCTATACACAGATACGCAGTATTTT. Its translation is CASSFTAPLYTDTQYF.

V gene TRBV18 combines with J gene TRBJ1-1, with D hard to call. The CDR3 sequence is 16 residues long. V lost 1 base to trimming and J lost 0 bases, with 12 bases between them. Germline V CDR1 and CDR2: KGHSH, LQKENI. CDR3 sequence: CASSPREVEMNTEAFF. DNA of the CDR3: TGTGCCAGCTCACCACGGGAGGTAGAAATGAACACTGAAGCTTTCTTT.

CDR3 sequence reads: CASSLQVTNEKLFF. The CDR3 nucleotides read TGTGCCAGCAGTCTACAGGTCACCAATGAAAAACTGTTTTTT. The rearrangement links TRBV6-6 to TRBJ1-4; a possible D gene is TRBD1 (5 bases). V was trimmed by 5 bases and J by 5 bases, leaving 12 bases between them. This CDR3 has 14 residues. CDR1 MNHNY and CDR2 SVGAGI come from the germline V gene (reference sequence).

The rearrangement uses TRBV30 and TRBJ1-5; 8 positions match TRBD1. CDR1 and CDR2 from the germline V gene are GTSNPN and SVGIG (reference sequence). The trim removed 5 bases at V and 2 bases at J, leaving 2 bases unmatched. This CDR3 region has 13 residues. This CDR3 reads CAWAGQGNQPQHF. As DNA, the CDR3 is TGTGCCTGGGCGGGACAGGGCAATCAGCCCCAGCATTTT. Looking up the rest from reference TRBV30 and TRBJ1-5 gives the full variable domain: SQTIHQWPATLVQPVGSPLSLECTVEGTSNPNLYWYRQAAGRGLQLLFYSVGIGQISSEVPQNLSASRPQDRQFILSSKKLLLSDSGFYLCAWAGQGNQPQHFGDGTRLSIL.

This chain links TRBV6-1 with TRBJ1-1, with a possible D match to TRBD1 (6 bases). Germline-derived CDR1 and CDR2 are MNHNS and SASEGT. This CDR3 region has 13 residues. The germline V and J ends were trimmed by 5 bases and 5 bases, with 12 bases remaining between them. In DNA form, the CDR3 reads TGTGCCAGCAGTAAGGGGGAAGGGACTGAAGCTTTCTTT. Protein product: CASSKGEGTEAFF.

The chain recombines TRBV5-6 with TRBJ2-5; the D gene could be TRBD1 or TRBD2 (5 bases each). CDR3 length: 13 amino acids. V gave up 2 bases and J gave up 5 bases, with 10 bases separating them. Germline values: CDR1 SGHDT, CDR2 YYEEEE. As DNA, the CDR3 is TGTGCCAGCAGCTTAGACAGAGGGGAGACCCAGTACTTC. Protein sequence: CASSLDRGETQYF. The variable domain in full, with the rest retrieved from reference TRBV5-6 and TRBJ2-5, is DAGVTQSPTHLIKTRGQQVTLRCSPKSGHDTVSWYQQALGQGPQFIFQYYEEEERQRGNFPDRFSGHQFPNYSSELNVNALLLGDSALYLCASSLDRGETQYFGPGTRLLVL.

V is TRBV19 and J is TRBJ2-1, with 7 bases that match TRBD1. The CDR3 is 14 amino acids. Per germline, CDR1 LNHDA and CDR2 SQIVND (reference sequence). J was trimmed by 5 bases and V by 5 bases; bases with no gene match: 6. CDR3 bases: TGTGCCAGTAGTTCAGGACAGGTCCACAATGAGCAGTTCTTC. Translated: CASSSGQVHNEQFF.

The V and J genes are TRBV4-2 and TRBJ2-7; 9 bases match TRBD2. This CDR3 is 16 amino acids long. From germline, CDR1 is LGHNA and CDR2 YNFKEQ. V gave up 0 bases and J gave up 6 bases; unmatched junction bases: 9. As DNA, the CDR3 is TGTGCCAGCAGCCAAGATCTTGTTCCTAGCGGGGTCGAGCAGTACTTC. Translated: CASSQDLVPSGVEQYF.

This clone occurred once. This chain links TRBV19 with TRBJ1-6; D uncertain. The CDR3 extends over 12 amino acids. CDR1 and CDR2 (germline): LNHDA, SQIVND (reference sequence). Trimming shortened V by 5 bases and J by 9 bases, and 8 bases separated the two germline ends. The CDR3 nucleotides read TGTGCCAGTAGTTCCCTCAGTTCACCCCTCCACTTT. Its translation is CASSSLSSPLHF.

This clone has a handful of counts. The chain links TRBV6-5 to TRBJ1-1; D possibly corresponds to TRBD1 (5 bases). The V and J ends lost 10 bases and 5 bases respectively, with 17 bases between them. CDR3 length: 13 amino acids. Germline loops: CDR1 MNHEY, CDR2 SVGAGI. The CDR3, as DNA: TGTGCCACGCGGGGACCAACGCGGACTGAAGCTTTCTTT. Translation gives CATRGPTRTEAFF.

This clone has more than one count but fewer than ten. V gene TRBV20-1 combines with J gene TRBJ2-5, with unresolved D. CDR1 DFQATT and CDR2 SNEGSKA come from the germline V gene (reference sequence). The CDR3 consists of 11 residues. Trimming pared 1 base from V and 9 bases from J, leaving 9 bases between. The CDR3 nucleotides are TGCAGTGCTAGAGCCCCGCTGTCCCAGTACTTC. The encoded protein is CSARAPLSQYF.

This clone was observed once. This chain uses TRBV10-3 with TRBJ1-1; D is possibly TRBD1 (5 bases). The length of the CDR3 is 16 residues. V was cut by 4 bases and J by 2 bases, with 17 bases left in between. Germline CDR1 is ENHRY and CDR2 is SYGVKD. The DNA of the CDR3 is TGTGCCATCAGTGGGCCCCAGATGGGGGTTAACACTGAAGCTTTCTTT. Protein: CAISGPQMGVNTEAFF.

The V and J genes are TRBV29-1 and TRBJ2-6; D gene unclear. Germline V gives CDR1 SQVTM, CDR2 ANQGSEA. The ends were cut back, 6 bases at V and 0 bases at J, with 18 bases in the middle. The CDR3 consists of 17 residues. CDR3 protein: CSVLWALPLSGANVLTF. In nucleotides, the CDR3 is TGCAGCGTGCTCTGGGCGCTCCCTCTCTCTGGGGCCAACGTCCTGACTTTC. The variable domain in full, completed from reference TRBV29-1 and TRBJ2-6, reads SAVISQKPSRDICQRGTSLTIQCQVDSQVTMMFWYRQQPGQSLTLIATANQGSEATYESGFVIDKFPISRPNLTFSTLTVSNMSPEDSSIYLCSVLWALPLSGANVLTFGAGSRLTVL.

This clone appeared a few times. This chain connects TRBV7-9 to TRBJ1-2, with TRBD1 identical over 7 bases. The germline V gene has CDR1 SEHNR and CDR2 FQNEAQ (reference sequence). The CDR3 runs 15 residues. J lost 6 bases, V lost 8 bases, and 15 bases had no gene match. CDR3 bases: TGTGCCAGCGCCCCGGGACAGTCATTTCTTCATGGCTACACCTTC. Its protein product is CASAPGQSFLHGYTF.

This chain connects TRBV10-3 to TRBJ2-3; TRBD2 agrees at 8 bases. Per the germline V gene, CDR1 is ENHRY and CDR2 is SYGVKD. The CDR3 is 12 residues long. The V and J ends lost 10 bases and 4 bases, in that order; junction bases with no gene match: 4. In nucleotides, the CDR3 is TGTGCCACGGGACTAGACGCAGATACGCAGTATTTT. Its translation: CATGLDADTQYF.

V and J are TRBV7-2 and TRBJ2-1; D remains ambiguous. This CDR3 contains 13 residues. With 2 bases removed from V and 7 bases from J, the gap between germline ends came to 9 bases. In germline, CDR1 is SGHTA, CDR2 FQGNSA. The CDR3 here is CASSLIGYNEQFF. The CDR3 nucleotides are TGTGCCAGCAGCTTAATCGGGTATAATGAGCAGTTCTTC.